These T cell receptor beta chains were read from a single sample in a study of blood T cells in healthy people across ages. TCRdb independently ran MiXCR on the 5' RACE reads; one entry per CDR3 protein. This table has some 780,000 distinct CDR3 sequences, roughly three fifths appearing once. The sequencing sample was made of blood. The receptors come from a man aged 40-49 years in good health. CDR3s include the opening cysteine and the closing phenylalanine or tryptophan. A D gene is named only where the DNA matches it firmly. Clone size, where shown, is once, few, many, or a class for clones that have expanded.

v_gene: TRBV24-1; d_gene: TRBD1; abundance: few; j_gene: TRBJ2-3; CDR3nt: TGTGCCACCAGCCCCAGGGGGCCCACAGATACGCAGTATTTT; CDR3aa: CATSPRGPTDTQYF
v_gene: TRBV3-1; d_gene: TRBD2; abundance: NA; j_gene: TRBJ2-7; CDR3nt: TGTGCCAGCAGCCAAGAGTTCGGGAGGCCGCAGGGCGAGCAGTACTTC; CDR3aa: CASSQEFGRPQGEQYF
v_gene: TRBV5-5; d_gene: TRBD1; abundance: many; j_gene: TRBJ2-1; CDR3nt: TGTGCCAGCAGCTTGGAGACAGGGCATAATTATGAGCAGTTCTTC; CDR3aa: CASSLETGHNYEQFF
v_gene: TRBV29-1; d_gene: TRBD2; abundance: NA; j_gene: TRBJ2-1; CDR3nt: TGCAGCGGAGCCGGGACTAGCGGGGGGAGCTCCTACAATGAGCAGTTCTTC; CDR3aa: CSGAGTSGGSSYNEQFF
v_gene: TRBV6-2/TRBV6-3; d_gene: NA; abundance: few; j_gene: TRBJ2-5; CDR3nt: TGTGCCAGCAGTTGGGTACAAATACAAGAGACCCAGTACTTC; CDR3aa: CASSWVQIQETQYF
v_gene: TRBV29-1; d_gene: TRBD1; abundance: once; j_gene: TRBJ2-3; CDR3nt: TGCAGCGTGCCTACAGGGGGGAGCACAGATACGCAGTATTTT; CDR3aa: CSVPTGGSTDTQYF
v_gene: TRBV7-6; d_gene: NA; abundance: NA; j_gene: TRBJ2-2; CDR3nt: TGTGCCAGCAGCTTAGCTGGGGGCCGGGACACCGGGGAGCTGTTTTTT; CDR3aa: CASSLAGGRDTGELFF
v_gene: TRBV6-2/TRBV6-3; d_gene: NA; abundance: NA; j_gene: TRBJ2-1; CDR3nt: TGTGCCAGCAGTCCCGGCCAAATAAAGGAGTTCTTC; CDR3aa: CASSPGQIKEFF
v_gene: TRBV7-9; d_gene: TRBD2; abundance: few; j_gene: TRBJ2-1; CDR3nt: TGTGCCAGCAGTTATGGACTAGCGGTTAATGAGCAGTTCTTC; CDR3aa: CASSYGLAVNEQFF
v_gene: TRBV20-1; d_gene: NA; abundance: NA; j_gene: TRBJ2-2; CDR3nt: TGCAGTGCTAGAGGAACAGCGAACACCGGGGAGCTGTTTTTT; CDR3aa: CSARGTANTGELFF
v_gene: TRBV27; d_gene: NA; abundance: once; j_gene: TRBJ1-2; CDR3nt: TGTGCCAGCAGTATGAAGGGAACCTATGGCTACACCTTC; CDR3aa: CASSMKGTYGYTF
v_gene: TRBV6-6; d_gene: TRBD1; abundance: NA; j_gene: TRBJ2-1; CDR3nt: TGTGCCAGCAGTTCCGCAACAGGGGAGTTCTTC; CDR3aa: CASSSATGEFF
v_gene: TRBV20-1; d_gene: TRBD2; abundance: NA; j_gene: TRBJ2-1; CDR3nt: TGCAGTGCTAGCCCCCTTAGCGGGAGCAAGAATGAGCAGTTCTTC; CDR3aa: CSASPLSGSKNEQFF
v_gene: TRBV20-1; d_gene: NA; abundance: NA; j_gene: TRBJ1-4; CDR3nt: TGCAGTGCTAGGTTCCAGCAACAGACAAATGAAAAACTGTTTTTT; CDR3aa: CSARFQQQTNEKLFF
v_gene: TRBV24-1; d_gene: NA; abundance: NA; j_gene: TRBJ2-7; CDR3nt: TGTGCCACCAGTGGTGAGGGACGGATCTACGAGCAGTACTTC; CDR3aa: CATSGEGRIYEQYF
v_gene: TRBV28; d_gene: TRBD1; abundance: NA; j_gene: TRBJ1-6; CDR3nt: TGTGCCAGCAGAGTACAGGGGGCTCGAAATTCACCCCTCCACTTT; CDR3aa: CASRVQGARNSPLHF
v_gene: TRBV29-1; d_gene: TRBD2; abundance: few; j_gene: TRBJ2-1; CDR3nt: TGCAGCGTTGATTTCCTAGCGGGAGGTTTAGAGACCCAGTTCTTC; CDR3aa: CSVDFLAGGLETQFF
v_gene: TRBV7-2; d_gene: NA; abundance: NA; j_gene: TRBJ2-1; CDR3nt: TGTGCCAGCAGCTTAGGAGATTGGGGAAATGAGCAGTTCTTC; CDR3aa: CASSLGDWGNEQFF
v_gene: TRBV27; d_gene: TRBD2; abundance: NA; j_gene: TRBJ2-1; CDR3nt: TGTGCCAGCAGTTGGCTCGGCGGACTAGCGGGAGGAAACAATGAGCAGTTCTTC; CDR3aa: CASSWLGGLAGGNNEQFF
v_gene: TRBV25-1; d_gene: TRBD1; abundance: NA; j_gene: TRBJ2-5; CDR3nt: TGTGCCAGCAGTGCGATGACAGGGGACGAGACCCAGTACTTC; CDR3aa: CASSAMTGDETQYF
v_gene: TRBV27; d_gene: NA; abundance: few; j_gene: TRBJ2-5; CDR3nt: TGTGCCAGCAGTTCCTCCCCTCAGCCAACTGTAAGGGCCCAGTACTTC; CDR3aa: CASSSSPQPTVRAQYF
v_gene: TRBV6-6; d_gene: NA; abundance: many; j_gene: TRBJ2-3; CDR3nt: TGTGCCAGCAGTTTTGAGACTGTTAGCACAGATACGCAGTATTTT; CDR3aa: CASSFETVSTDTQYF
v_gene: TRBV20-1; d_gene: TRBD1; abundance: NA; j_gene: TRBJ1-2; CDR3nt: TGCAGTGCTGGTCCCGGGACAGGGGCCCCTAACTATGGCTACACCTTC; CDR3aa: CSAGPGTGAPNYGYTF
v_gene: TRBV4-1; d_gene: NA; abundance: NA; j_gene: TRBJ2-3; CDR3nt: TGCGCCAGCACCTGGAGGGCCCTCCTAACAGATACGCAGTATTTT; CDR3aa: CASTWRALLTDTQYF
v_gene: TRBV24-1; d_gene: NA; abundance: few; j_gene: TRBJ2-7; CDR3nt: TGTGCCACCAGTGATTTGGTCAGGGACGAGCAGTACTTC; CDR3aa: CATSDLVRDEQYF
v_gene: TRBV12-3/TRBV12-4; d_gene: TRBD2; abundance: NA; j_gene: TRBJ2-5; CDR3nt: TGTGCCAGCAGGTCCCATACTAAACTAGCGGGAGCGTTGGAGACCCAGTACTTC; CDR3aa: CASRSHTKLAGALETQYF
v_gene: TRBV3-1; d_gene: NA; abundance: NA; j_gene: TRBJ1-2; CDR3nt: TGTGCCAGCAGCCAAGAAGTCCGGGGAGTCTATGGCTACACCTTC; CDR3aa: CASSQEVRGVYGYTF